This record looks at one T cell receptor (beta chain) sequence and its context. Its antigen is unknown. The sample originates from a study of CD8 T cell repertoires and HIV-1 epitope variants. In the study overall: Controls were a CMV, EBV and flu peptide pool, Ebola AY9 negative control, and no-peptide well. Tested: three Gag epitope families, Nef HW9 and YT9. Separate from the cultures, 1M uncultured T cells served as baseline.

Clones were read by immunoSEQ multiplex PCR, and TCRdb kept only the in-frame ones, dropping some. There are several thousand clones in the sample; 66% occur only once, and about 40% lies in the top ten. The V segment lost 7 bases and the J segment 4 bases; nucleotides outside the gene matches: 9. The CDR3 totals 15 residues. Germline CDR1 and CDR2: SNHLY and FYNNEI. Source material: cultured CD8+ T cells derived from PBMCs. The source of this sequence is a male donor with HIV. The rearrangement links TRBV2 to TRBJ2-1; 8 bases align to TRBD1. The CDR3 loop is CASNPGTGIYNEQFF. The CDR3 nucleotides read TGTGCCAGCAACCCCGGGACAGGAATTTACAATGAGCAGTTCTTC.